This TCR beta chain was captured in a study of T cells after yellow fever vaccination. Study-level background: SMART-Seq v4 Ultra Low Input prepared libraries from low-cell fractions. Notes on the study in general: Across the CD4 and CD8 compartments, a small share of clonotypes was present in both. In post-booster samples, most primary-vaccination clones reappeared (about 96% CD4, 70% to 90% CD8). Though it reached lower strength, the secondary response hit its peak faster, day 5 versus 15.

TCRdb recomputed calls from the 5' RACE reads with MiXCR, one row per CDR3 protein. The sample lists 200,000 to 300,000 distinct CDR3 sequences; more than 3.5% were seen once. V dropped 5 bases and J dropped 11 bases, with 14 bases sitting between them. CDR3 length: 12 amino acids. Germline CDR1 reads SGHTA; CDR2 reads FQGTGA. The sample holds many counts of this clonotype. No antigen is known for it. This clonotype was obtained from a man aged 18 to 35 who received the YFV17D yellow fever vaccine. V usage is TRBV7-3 and J usage is TRBJ2-3; D tentatively reads TRBD1 or TRBD2 (6 bases each). The sequenced sample was PBMCs, obtained 15 days after the yellow fever booster vaccination. The CDR3 sequence: CASSNDGGLQYF. For the CDR3, the DNA is TGTGCCAGCAGCAATGACGGGGGCCTGCAGTATTTT.